The source of this T cell receptor beta chain is a study of T cell responses to AZD1222 COVID-19 vaccine. Study results and limitations: Sampling that yielded the repertoires occurred only after the peak T cell response. Dominant CD4 TCR responses targeted spike regions 160-218 and 743-854. Seropositive status at baseline applied to only a handful of AZD1222 recipients.

Using immunoSEQ multiplex PCR, the repertoire was profiled, and TCRdb retains in-frame clones only, with some absent. The sample lists over 120,000 clones, about 92% seen once, with about 12% in the top ten. Worth noting for this clone: What it binds is unknown.

The ends were cut back, 1 base at V and 2 bases at J, with 12 bases in the middle. The CDR3 totals 15 residues. The germline V gene encodes CDR1 MNHNS and CDR2 SASEGT. Sample: peripheral blood, taken after recovery from COVID-19. V gene TRBV6-1 combines with J gene TRBJ2-7; D is possibly TRBD1 (5 bases). The TCR comes from an adult who had recovered from COVID-19. The chain's CDR3 is CASSEVAGSPYEQYF. The CDR3 DNA sequence: TGTGCCAGCAGTGAAGTAGCAGGGTCCCCCTACGAGCAGTACTTC.